Sequencing of this T cell receptor beta chain was carried out in a study of T cell changes during pregnancy in multiple sclerosis (dated by TCRdb to the late 2010s). Regarding the complete study: The study examined how the T cell repertoire changed over the course of pregnancy in women with multiple sclerosis.

The CDR3 sequence holds 15 residues, the cysteine and phenylalanine included. Just the 45-base CDR3 DNA is kept, in frame starting at base 1. Based on the germline V gene (reference sequence), the CDR1 and CDR2 sequences are SEHNR and FQNEAQ. V is clipped by 0 bases and J by 0 bases, and the sequence between their germline boundaries is 6 bases long. On this clone itself: Its antigen has not been determined. Per-base qualities were not stored, and no clone one base away is much larger.

Library prep was done by the immunoSEQ multiplex PCR assay. TCRdb retrieved this table from immuneACCESS and kept in-frame rearrangements only. Not all clones are present; in checked studies, unresolved V genes account for under half, and no reason is known for the remainder. This sample is represented by some 80,000 clones; about nine tenths of them were singletons. The leading ten clones occupy about 2.5% of the sample. This sequence was found in a female donor with multiple sclerosis, enrolled in a pregnancy study. The specimen was peripheral blood, collected in the first trimester of pregnancy. The chain was built from TRBV7-9 and TRBJ2-1, with no D gene named confidently. The nucleotide sequence reads as follows: TGTGCCAGCAGCTTAGCGCCGAGCTCCTACAATGAGCAGTTCTTC. This gives the protein CASSLAPSSYNEQFF.